The 17 T cell receptor beta chains below come from one sample, sequenced in a study of cytomegalovirus exposure and HLA in healthy donors. The PCR used 60 Vbeta and 13 Jbeta primers. Generated by immunoSEQ multiplex PCR, the TCRdb table keeps only in-frame clones and is missing some. The sample lists about 150,000 clones, 82% occurring once. Material for sequencing was PBMCs. These receptors all come from a woman aged 45 to 65 in good health and CMV-seropositive.

V gene TRBV5-4 combines with J gene TRBJ2-5; a weak D match, TRBD2 (5 bases). Trimming pared 0 bases from V and 1 base from J, leaving 7 bases between. This CDR3 comprises 14 residues. Germline lookup yields CDR1 SGHNT and CDR2 YYREEE (reference sequence). CDR3 DNA sequence: TGTGCCAGCAGCTTGGATCGGGGCCAAGAGACCCAGTACTTC. Residues: CASSLDRGQETQYF. Full variable domain (missing parts from reference TRBV5-4 and TRBJ2-5): ETGVTQSPTHLIKTRGQQVTLRCSSQSGHNTVSWYQQALGQGPQFIFQYYREEENGRGNFPPRFSGLQFPNYSSELNVNALELDDSALYLCASSLDRGQETQYFGPGTRLLVL.

This sequence joins TRBV7-2 and TRBJ2-3; D is undetermined. The CDR3 loop spans 15 amino acids. Per the germline V gene, CDR1 is SGHTA and CDR2 is FQGNSA. Trimming took off 1 base at V and 2 bases at J, with 10 bases between the two ends. Here the CDR3 reads CASSLVSAFTDTQYF. The CDR3 DNA sequence: TGTGCCAGCAGCTTAGTGTCAGCGTTCACAGATACGCAGTATTTT.

The sample holds one count of this clone. The chain has TRBV27 and TRBJ1-2, with a possible D match to TRBD1 (5 bases). CDR1 and CDR2 (germline): MNHEY, SMNVEV (reference sequence). The CDR3 is 13 residues long. The germline V and J ends were trimmed by 0 bases and 6 bases, with 8 bases remaining between them. CDR3 residues: CASSLSAGHGYTF. The CDR3 DNA reads TGTGCCAGCAGTTTATCAGCGGGACATGGCTACACCTTC.

This chain joins TRBV18 and TRBJ1-5, with 8 bases identical to TRBD1. CDR1 is KGHSH and CDR2 is LQKENI in the germline V gene. V lost 6 bases to trimming and J lost 2 bases; unmatched junction nucleotides: 6. This CDR3 is built from 15 residues. The CDR3 nucleotides are TGTGCCAGCTCCGACAGGGGAGGTGGCAATCAGCCCCAGCATTTT. Amino acids: CASSDRGGGNQPQHF.

J is TRBJ1-3 and V is TRBV25-1; the D is unclear. This CDR3 is built from 15 residues. Between the trimmed V and J ends, which lost 3 bases and 0 bases, there was a span of 9 bases. Germline V gives CDR1 MGHDK, CDR2 SYGVNS. For the CDR3, the DNA is TGTGCCAGCAGTGACATTACAGACTCTGGAAACACCATATATTTT. Translation gives CASSDITDSGNTIYF.

This clone was recorded a few times. The chain uses TRBV2 and TRBJ2-7, with 12 bases identical to TRBD2. Trimming removed 5 bases from V and 3 bases from J; junction bases left unmatched: 14. Per the germline V gene, CDR1 is SNHLY and CDR2 is FYNNEI. CDR3 length: 18 residues. CDR3 bases: TGTGCCAGCAGTCTGGGACTAGCGGGTCTAAGACGGGTCTACGAGCAGTACTTC. It translates to CASSLGLAGLRRVYEQYF.

This chain joins TRBV4-1 and TRBJ2-3; 10 bases map to TRBD2. With V trimmed by 0 bases and J by 3 bases, 12 bases remained unmatched. Germline V gives CDR1 MGHRA, CDR2 YSYEKL. There are 19 residues in the CDR3. The CDR3 DNA is TGCGCCAGCAGCCAAGAACGACTAGCGGGCCACAAAGGGACAGATACGCAGTATTTT. It translates to CASSQERLAGHKGTDTQYF.

This clone was seen a few times. The rearrangement joins TRBV5-4 to TRBJ2-2; 9 nucleotides agree with TRBD1. The CDR3 has 15 amino acids. The V segment lost 1 base and the J segment 5 bases; nucleotides outside the gene matches: 3. Per germline, CDR1 SGHNT and CDR2 YYREEE (reference sequence). CDR3 residues: CASSLLQGATGELFF. The CDR3 DNA follows: TGTGCCAGCAGCTTGTTACAGGGGGCGACCGGGGAGCTGTTTTTT.

This chain links TRBV19 with TRBJ2-5; no firm D call. This CDR3 is 13 amino acids long. Germline V CDR1 and CDR2: LNHDA, SQIVND (reference sequence). The V gene lost 3 bases and the J gene lost 2 bases, with 7 bases spanning the gap. This CDR3 reads CASSMNSQETQYF. The DNA for the CDR3 is TGTGCCAGTAGTATGAACAGTCAAGAGACCCAGTACTTC.

The rearrangement links TRBV6-4 to TRBJ1-1; perhaps TRBD1 as D (5 bases). V was clipped by 5 bases and J by 1 base, with 23 bases between them. CDR3 length: 18 amino acids. Germline V gene lookup returns CDR1 MRHNA and CDR2 SNTAGT. The CDR3 DNA reads TGTGCCAGCAGTCTGTTTATCGGGGCGGGGGGTTCGAACACTGAAGCTTTCTTT. This gives the protein CASSLFIGAGGSNTEAFF.

The V gene is TRBV11-2, the J gene TRBJ2-7; 9 nucleotides agree with TRBD1. Germline CDR1 and CDR2: SGHAT and FQNNGV. CDR3 size: 14 residues. V lost 5 bases to trimming and J lost 3 bases; unmatched junction nucleotides: 5. This chain's CDR3 is CASSLRDRDYEQYF. CDR3 sequence (DNA): TGTGCCAGCAGCCTCCGGGACAGGGACTACGAGCAGTACTTC.

The genes are TRBV5-1 and TRBJ1-2, with D maybe TRBD1 (5 bases). Germline lookup yields CDR1 SGHRS and CDR2 YFSETQ. The V gene lost 2 bases and the J gene lost 4 bases, with 18 bases spanning the gap. The length of the CDR3 is 16 residues. CDR3 region: CASSFNQGPMSYGYTF. In nucleotides, the CDR3 is TGCGCCAGCAGCTTTAACCAGGGCCCCATGTCCTATGGCTACACCTTC. The full variable domain, rest sourced from reference TRBV5-1 and TRBJ1-2, is KAGVTQTPRYLIKTRGQQVTLSCSPISGHRSVSWYQQTPGQGLQFLFEYFSETQRNKGNFPGRFSGRQFSNSRSEMNVSTLELGDSALYLCASSFNQGPMSYGYTFGSGTRLTVV.

As regards this clone: At the DNA level, this CDR3 is encoded by other sequences in the same sample as well. CDR3 bases: TGTGCCAGCAGCGCCACAGGTGGTGGCTACACCTTC. This codes for CASSATGGGYTF. The chain has TRBV7-2 and TRBJ1-2; tentative D call: TRBD1 (5 bases). Trimming shortened V by 5 bases and J by 7 bases, and 11 bases separated the two germline ends. Germline CDR1 and CDR2: SGHTA and FQGNSA. The CDR3 extends over 12 amino acids.

This chain connects TRBV27 to TRBJ1-1; D is uncertain. Trimming removed 2 bases from V and 3 bases from J, with 10 bases in between. CDR1 and CDR2 (germline): MNHEY, SMNVEV (reference sequence). The CDR3 is made up of 14 amino acids. The CDR3 DNA follows: TGTGCCAGCAGTTTAGGAGGGTCTCACACTGAAGCTTTCTTT. Protein product: CASSLGGSHTEAFF.

The J gene is TRBJ2-7, the V gene TRBV7-2; 7 nucleotides align to TRBD1. This CDR3 spans 13 amino acids. Germline V gene lookup returns CDR1 SGHTA and CDR2 FQGNSA. After removal of 5 bases from V and 4 bases from J, the junction contained 5 bases not matched to a gene. CDR3 DNA sequence: TGTGCCAGCAGCCGACAGGGAATTTACGAGCAGTACTTC. Translating gives CASSRQGIYEQYF.

This rearrangement joins TRBV10-3 to TRBJ2-6; 8 nucleotides align to TRBD1. V lost 8 bases to trimming and J lost 0 bases; unmatched junction nucleotides: 6. The CDR3 contains 16 residues. CDR1 and CDR2 from the germline V gene are ENHRY and SYGVKD. CDR3 in amino acids: CAIDRGISSGANVLTF. Here the CDR3 DNA reads TGTGCCATCGACAGGGGCATTTCCTCTGGGGCCAACGTCCTGACTTTC.

This clone was detected once. The gene calls are TRBV5-1 and TRBJ2-1; D uncertain. CDR1 is SGHRS and CDR2 is YFSETQ in the germline V gene. The CDR3 extends over 14 amino acids. V lost 1 base and J lost 8, with 13 bases in between. The CDR3 is CASSLSASGDEQFF. The CDR3 region has the DNA TGCGCCAGCAGCTTGTCGGCTAGTGGCGATGAGCAGTTCTTC.